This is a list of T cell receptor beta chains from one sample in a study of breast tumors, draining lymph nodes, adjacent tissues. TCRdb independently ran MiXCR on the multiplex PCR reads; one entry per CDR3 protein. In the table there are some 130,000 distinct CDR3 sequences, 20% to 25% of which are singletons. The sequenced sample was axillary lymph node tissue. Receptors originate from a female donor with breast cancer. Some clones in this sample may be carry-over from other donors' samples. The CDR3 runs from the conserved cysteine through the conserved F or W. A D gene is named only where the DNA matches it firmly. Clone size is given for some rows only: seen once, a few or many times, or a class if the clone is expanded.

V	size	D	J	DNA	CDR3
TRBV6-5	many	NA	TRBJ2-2	TGTGCCAGCAGTCCCCGGGCCAACACCGGGGAGCTGTTTTTT	CASSPRANTGELFF
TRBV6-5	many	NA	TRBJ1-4	TGTGCCAGCAGTCCTCCGGGACAAGAGAATGAAAAACTGTTTTTT	CASSPPGQENEKLFF
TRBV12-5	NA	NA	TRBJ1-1	TGTGCTAGTGGGGGGAACACTGAAGCTTTCTTT	CASGGNTEAFF
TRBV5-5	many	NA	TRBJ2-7	TGTGCCAGCAGCTTGGGCCTTACACAGGCCTACGAGCAGTACTTC	CASSLGLTQAYEQYF
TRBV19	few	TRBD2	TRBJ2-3	TGTGCCAGTAATCCGTCTAGCGGGTGGGGCACAGATACGCAGTATTTT	CASNPSSGWGTDTQYF
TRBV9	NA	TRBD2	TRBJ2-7	TGTGCCAGCAGCACCCACTGGGGGGGGGGATCTGTTTACGAGCAGTACTTC	CASSTHWGGGSVYEQYF
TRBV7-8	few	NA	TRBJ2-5	TGTGCCAGCAGCTTAGTCCCTTCACGGCACCGGGGGCAAGAGACCCAGTACTTC	CASSLVPSRHRGQETQYF
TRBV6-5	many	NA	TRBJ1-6	TGTGCCAGCAGCCTGTCCCACACGGCTAATTCACCCCTCCACTTT	CASSLSHTANSPLHF
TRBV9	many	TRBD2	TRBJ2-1	TGTGCCAGCAGCCCAACTCTAGCGGGAGGGTTCGTTGGTTACAATGAGCAGTTCTTC	CASSPTLAGGFVGYNEQFF
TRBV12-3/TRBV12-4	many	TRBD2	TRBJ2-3	TGTGCCAGCAGCCAAACCGTGGCTAGCGGGAGGGCTAGCACAGATACGCAGTATTTT	CASSQTVASGRASTDTQYF
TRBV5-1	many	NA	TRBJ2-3	TGCGCCAGCAGCTTGGGCGGACTATCCGGGGTAGATACGCAGTATTTT	CASSLGGLSGVDTQYF
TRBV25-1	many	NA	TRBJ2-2	TGTGCCAGCAGTGAATGGGGTAGCGGTAACACCGGGGAGCTGTTTTTT	CASSEWGSGNTGELFF
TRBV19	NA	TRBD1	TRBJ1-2	TGTGCCAGTAGTCCGGTGGACAGGGGTGTCTATGGCTACACCTTC	CASSPVDRGVYGYTF
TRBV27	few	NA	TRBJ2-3	TGTGCCAGCAGCGCGACCGAGACAGGTTATACGCAGTATTTT	CASSATETGYTQYF
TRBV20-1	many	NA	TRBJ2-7	TGCAGTGCTAGAGATGGGGGCTCCTACGAGCAGTACTTC	CSARDGGSYEQYF
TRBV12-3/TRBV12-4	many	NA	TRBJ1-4	TGTGCCAGCAGTTTGCGAGGGCTTAATGAAAAACTGTTTTTT	CASSLRGLNEKLFF
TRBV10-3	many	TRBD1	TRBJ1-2	TGTGCCATCAGTGAGCTTTACCTCCTAGCCGGGACAGGGAACTATGGCTACACCTTC	CAISELYLLAGTGNYGYTF
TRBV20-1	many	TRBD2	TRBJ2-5	TGCAGTGCTAGCGAGGCTGCCCGGGGGGGAGAGACCCAGTACTTC	CSASEAARGGETQYF
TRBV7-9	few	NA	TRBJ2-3	TGTGCCAGCAGCTTTCTTATAGGTACGCAGTATTTT	CASSFLIGTQYF
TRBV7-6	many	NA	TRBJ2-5	TGTGCCAGCGGGAGGTACGGCGAGACCCAGTACTTC	CASGRYGETQYF
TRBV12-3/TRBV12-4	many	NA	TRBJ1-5	TGTGCCAGCAGTTTAGGACAGGGCAATCAGCCCCAGCATTTT	CASSLGQGNQPQHF
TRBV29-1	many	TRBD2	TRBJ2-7	TGCAGCGTTGAAACTAGCGGTCCCTACGAGCAGTACTTC	CSVETSGPYEQYF
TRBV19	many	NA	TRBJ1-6	TGTGCCAGTAGTATCGGGGGTGGTTCACCCCTCCACTTT	CASSIGGGSPLHF
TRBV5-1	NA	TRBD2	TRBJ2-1	TGCGCCAGCAGCGTACTAGCGGGAGTCAATGAGCAGTTCTTC	CASSVLAGVNEQFF
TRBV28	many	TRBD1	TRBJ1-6	TGTGCCAGCAGTTTAGGACAGGGGGACTCACCCCTCCACTTT	CASSLGQGDSPLHF
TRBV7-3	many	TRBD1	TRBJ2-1	TGTGCCAGCAGCTTGGGACAGGGTGAAAGGAAGTTCTTC	CASSLGQGERKFF
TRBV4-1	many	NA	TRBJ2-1	TGCGCCAGCAGCCAATTACCGGGTAGCGGAACTTTCGATGAGCAGTTCTTC	CASSQLPGSGTFDEQFF
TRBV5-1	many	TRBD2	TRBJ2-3	TGCGCCAGCAGATCAGGACTAGCGGGAGGGCCAAACACAGATACGCAGTATTTT	CASRSGLAGGPNTDTQYF
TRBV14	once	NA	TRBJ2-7	TGTGCCAGTAGCCAAGGTTTAACCCTCCAGGGATCGTCCTACGAGCAGTACTTC	CASSQGLTLQGSSYEQYF
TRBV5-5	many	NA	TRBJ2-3	TGTGCCAGCAGCTTGGGACACTTCAACACAGATACGCAGTATTTT	CASSLGHFNTDTQYF
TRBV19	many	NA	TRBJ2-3	TGTGCCAGTAGTAGGGTGCAGACTCTTTCCACAGATACGCAGTATTTT	CASSRVQTLSTDTQYF
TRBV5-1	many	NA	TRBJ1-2	TGCGCCAGCAGCTTCGGCACAGGAGCCGAAGGCTACACCTTC	CASSFGTGAEGYTF
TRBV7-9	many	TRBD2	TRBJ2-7	TGTGCCAGCAGCCCATCGGGGACTAGCGGGAGACACGAGCAGTACTTC	CASSPSGTSGRHEQYF
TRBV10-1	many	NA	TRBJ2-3	TGCGCCAGCAGTGAGTCACCGGGGTCAGATACGCAGTATTTT	CASSESPGSDTQYF
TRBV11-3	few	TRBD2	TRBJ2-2	TGTGCCAGCAGCTTGTCAGTGATGGGACTAGCGGGAACCGGGGAGCTGTTTTTT	CASSLSVMGLAGTGELFF
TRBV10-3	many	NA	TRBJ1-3	TGTGCCATCAGTGTTTCAGGGTGGGACACCATATATTTT	CAISVSGWDTIYF
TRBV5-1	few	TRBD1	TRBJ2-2	TGCGCCAGCAGCCGCCAACAGGGGCCCACCGGGGAGCTGTTTTTT	CASSRQQGPTGELFF
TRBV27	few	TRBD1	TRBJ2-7	TGTGCCAGCAGTTTAGAGGGACAGGGGGTCCACGAGCAGTACTTC	CASSLEGQGVHEQYF
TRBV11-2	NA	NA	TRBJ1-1	TGTGCCAGCAGCCGAGTCGGATCTGGCACTGAAGCTTTCTTT	CASSRVGSGTEAFF
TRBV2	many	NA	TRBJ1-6	TGTGCCAGCAGTGAGAGGGGTAATAATTCACCCCTCCACTTT	CASSERGNNSPLHF
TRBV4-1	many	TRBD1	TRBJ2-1	TGCGCCAGCAGCCAGTATACAGGGGACTCCTACAATGAGCAGTTCTTC	CASSQYTGDSYNEQFF
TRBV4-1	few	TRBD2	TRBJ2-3	TGCGCCAGCAGCCAAGAGGCGTCTAGCGGGGCAACAGATACGCAGTATTTT	CASSQEASSGATDTQYF
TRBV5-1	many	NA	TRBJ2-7	TGCGCCAGCAGCTTGTCAGGTTACGAGCAGTACTTC	CASSLSGYEQYF
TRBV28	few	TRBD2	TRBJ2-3	TGTGCCAGCAGGCCTCGACTAGCGGGAGTCACAGATACGCAGTATTTT	CASRPRLAGVTDTQYF
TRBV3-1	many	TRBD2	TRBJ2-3	TGTGCCAGCAGCCCATCTAGCGGGCAGGGTACGCAGTATTTT	CASSPSSGQGTQYF
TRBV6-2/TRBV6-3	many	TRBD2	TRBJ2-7	TGTGCCAGCAGTCACCCGGGACTAGCGGGAGTTAGGTCCTACGAGCAGTACTTC	CASSHPGLAGVRSYEQYF